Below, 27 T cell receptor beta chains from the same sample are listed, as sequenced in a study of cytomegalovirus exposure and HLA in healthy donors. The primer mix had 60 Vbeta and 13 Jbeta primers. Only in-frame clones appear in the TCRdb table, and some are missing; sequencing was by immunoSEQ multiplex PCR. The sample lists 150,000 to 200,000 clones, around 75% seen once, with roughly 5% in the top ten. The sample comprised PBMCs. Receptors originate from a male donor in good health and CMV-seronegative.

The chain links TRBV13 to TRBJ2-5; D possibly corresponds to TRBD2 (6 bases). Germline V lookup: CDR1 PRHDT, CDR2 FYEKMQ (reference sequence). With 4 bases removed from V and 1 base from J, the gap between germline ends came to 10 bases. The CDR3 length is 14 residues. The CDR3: CASSSQGLQETQYF. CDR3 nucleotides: TGTGCCAGCAGCTCCCAGGGACTCCAAGAGACCCAGTACTTC.

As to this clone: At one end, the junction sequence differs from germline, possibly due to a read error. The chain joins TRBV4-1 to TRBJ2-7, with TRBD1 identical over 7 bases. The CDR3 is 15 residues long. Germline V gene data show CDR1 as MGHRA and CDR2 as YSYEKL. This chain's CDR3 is CASSQEGAAREEQYF. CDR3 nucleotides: TGTGCCAGCAGCCAAGAGGGGGCTGCCAGAGAAGAGCAGTACTTC.

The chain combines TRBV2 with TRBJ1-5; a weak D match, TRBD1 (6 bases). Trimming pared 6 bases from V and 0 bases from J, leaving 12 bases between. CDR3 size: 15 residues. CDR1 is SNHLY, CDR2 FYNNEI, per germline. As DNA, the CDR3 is TGTGCCAGCAGCCCACAGGGCCATAGCAATCAGCCCCAGCATTTT. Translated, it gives CASSPQGHSNQPQHF.

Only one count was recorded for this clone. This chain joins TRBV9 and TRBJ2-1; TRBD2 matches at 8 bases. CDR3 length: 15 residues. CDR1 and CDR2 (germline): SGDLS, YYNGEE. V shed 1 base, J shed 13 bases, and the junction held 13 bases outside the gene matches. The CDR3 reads CASSVFTSGTEAQFF. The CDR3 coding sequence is TGTGCCAGCAGCGTATTTACTAGCGGTACTGAGGCACAGTTCTTC. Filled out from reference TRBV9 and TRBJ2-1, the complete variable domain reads DSGVTQTPKHLITATGQRVTLRCSPRSGDLSVYWYQQSLDQGLQFLIQYYNGEERAKGNILERFSAQQFPDLHSELNLSSLELGDSALYFCASSVFTSGTEAQFFGPGTRLTVL.

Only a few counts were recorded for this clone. DNA for the CDR3: TGCGCCAGCAGCACAACTAGCGGGTCATCAGGCGGAGAGACCCAGTACTTC. Translated, it gives CASSTTSGSSGGETQYF. V gene TRBV5-1 combines with J gene TRBJ2-5, with 9 positions matching TRBD2. CDR3 length equals 17 residues. Trimming at V came to 4 bases and at J to 4 bases, leaving 14 bases not matched to a gene. Germline V gives CDR1 SGHRS, CDR2 YFSETQ.

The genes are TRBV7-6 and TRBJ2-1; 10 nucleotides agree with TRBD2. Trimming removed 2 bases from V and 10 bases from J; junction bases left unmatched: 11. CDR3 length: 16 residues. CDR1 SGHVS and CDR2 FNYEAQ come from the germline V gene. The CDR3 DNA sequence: TGTGCCAGCAGCTTACTAGCGGGGGCCTTCTTCGGGGAGCAGTTCTTC. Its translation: CASSLLAGAFFGEQFF. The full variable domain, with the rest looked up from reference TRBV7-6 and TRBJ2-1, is GAGVSQSPRYKVTKRGQDVALRCDPISGHVSLYWYRQALGQGPEFLTYFNYEAQQDKSGLPNDRFSAERPEGSISTLTIQRTEQRDSAMYRCASSLLAGAFFGEQFFGPGTRLTVL.

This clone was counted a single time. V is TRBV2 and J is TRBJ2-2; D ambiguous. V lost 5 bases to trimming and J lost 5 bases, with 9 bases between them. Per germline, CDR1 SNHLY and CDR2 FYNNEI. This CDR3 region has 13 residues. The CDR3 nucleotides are TGTGCCAGCAGTTCGAGAGAAACCGGGGAGCTGTTTTTT. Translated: CASSSRETGELFF.

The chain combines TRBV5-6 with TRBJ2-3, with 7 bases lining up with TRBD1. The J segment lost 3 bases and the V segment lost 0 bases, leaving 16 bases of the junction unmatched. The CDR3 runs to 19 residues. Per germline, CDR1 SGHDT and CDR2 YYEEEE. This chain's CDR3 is CASSLAWVGQPNWTDTQYF. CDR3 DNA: TGTGCCAGCAGCTTGGCTTGGGTGGGACAGCCCAACTGGACAGATACGCAGTATTTT. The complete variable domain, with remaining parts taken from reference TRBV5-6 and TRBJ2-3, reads DAGVTQSPTHLIKTRGQQVTLRCSPKSGHDTVSWYQQALGQGPQFIFQYYEEEERQRGNFPDRFSGHQFPNYSSELNVNALLLGDSALYLCASSLAWVGQPNWTDTQYFGPGTRLTVL.

CDR3 DNA: TGTGCCAGCTCACTGGGGGGAAGCTCCTACAATGAGCAGTTCTTC. Its translation is CASSLGGSSYNEQFF. The rearrangement joins TRBV18 to TRBJ2-1; D is perhaps TRBD2 (6 bases). V lost 4 bases and J lost 0, with 10 bases in between. The germline V gene encodes CDR1 KGHSH and CDR2 LQKENI. This CDR3 has 15 residues.

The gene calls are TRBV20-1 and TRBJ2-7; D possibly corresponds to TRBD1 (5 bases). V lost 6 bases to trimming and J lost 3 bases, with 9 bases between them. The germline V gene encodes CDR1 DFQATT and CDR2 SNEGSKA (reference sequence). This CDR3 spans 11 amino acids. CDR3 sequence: CSAIGHYEQYF. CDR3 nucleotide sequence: TGCAGTGCAATCGGACACTACGAGCAGTACTTC.

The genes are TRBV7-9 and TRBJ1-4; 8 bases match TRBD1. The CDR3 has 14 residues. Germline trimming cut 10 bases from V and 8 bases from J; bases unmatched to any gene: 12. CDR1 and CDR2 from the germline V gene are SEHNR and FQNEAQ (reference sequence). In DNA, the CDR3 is TGTGCCAAGTCCAGGCAGGGGGCTCGGGAAAAACTGTTTTTT. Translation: CAKSRQGAREKLFF.

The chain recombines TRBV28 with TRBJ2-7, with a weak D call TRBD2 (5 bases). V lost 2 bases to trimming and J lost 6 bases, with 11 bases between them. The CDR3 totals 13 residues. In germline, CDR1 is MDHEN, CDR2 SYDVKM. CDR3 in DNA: TGTGCCAGCAGTTTAGTGGCTAGCCGCGAGCAGTACTTC. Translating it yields CASSLVASREQYF.

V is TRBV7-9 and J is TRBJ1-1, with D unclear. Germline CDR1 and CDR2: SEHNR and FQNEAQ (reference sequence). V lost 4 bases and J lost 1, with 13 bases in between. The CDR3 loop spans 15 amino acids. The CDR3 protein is CASSSSSAGNTEAFF. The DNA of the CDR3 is TGTGCCAGCAGCTCTAGTTCAGCTGGGAACACTGAAGCTTTCTTT.

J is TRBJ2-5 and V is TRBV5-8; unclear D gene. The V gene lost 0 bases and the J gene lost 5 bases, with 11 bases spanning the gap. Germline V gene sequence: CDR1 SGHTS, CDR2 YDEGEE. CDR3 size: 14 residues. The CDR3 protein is CASSLGPTRETQYF. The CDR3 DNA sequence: TGTGCCAGCAGCTTGGGACCAACGAGGGAGACCCAGTACTTC. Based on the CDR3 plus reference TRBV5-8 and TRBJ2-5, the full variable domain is EAGVTQSPTHLIKTRGQQATLRCSPISGHTSVYWYQQALGLGLQFLLWYDEGEERNRGNFPPRFSGRQFPNYSSELNVNALELEDSALYLCASSLGPTRETQYFGPGTRLLVL.

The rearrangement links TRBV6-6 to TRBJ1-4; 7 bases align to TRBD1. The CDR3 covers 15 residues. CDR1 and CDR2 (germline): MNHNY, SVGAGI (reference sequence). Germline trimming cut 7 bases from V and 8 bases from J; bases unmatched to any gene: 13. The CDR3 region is CASIQNRGQFEKLFF. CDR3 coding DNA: TGTGCCAGCATTCAAAACAGGGGTCAATTCGAAAAACTGTTTTTT.

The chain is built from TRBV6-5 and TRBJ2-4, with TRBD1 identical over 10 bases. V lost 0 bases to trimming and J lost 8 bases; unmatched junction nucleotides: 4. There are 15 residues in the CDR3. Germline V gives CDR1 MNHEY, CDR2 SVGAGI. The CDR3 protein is CASSYSGQGGDIQYF. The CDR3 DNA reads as TGTGCCAGCAGTTACTCCGGACAGGGGGGAGACATTCAGTACTTC.

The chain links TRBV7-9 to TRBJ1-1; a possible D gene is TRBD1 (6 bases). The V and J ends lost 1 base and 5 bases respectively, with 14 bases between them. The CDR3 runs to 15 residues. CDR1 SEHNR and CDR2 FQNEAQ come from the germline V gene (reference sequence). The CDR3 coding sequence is TGTGCCAGCAGCTTAGGTACAGGGTATGGGACTGAAGCTTTCTTT. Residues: CASSLGTGYGTEAFF.

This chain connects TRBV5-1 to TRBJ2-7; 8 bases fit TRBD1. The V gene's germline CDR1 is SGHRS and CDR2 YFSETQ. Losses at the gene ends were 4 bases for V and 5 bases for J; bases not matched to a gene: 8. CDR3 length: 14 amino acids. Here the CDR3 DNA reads TGCGCCAGCAGCCTTGGACAGGGCCCGGACGAGCAGTACTTC. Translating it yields CASSLGQGPDEQYF.

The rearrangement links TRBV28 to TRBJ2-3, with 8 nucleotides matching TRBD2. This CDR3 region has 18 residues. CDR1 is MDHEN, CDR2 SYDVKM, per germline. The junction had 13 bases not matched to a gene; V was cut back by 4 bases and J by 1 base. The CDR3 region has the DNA TGTGCCAGCAGTTCCGGACTAGCTTCTCCCGGTGGCACAGATACGCAGTATTTT. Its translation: CASSSGLASPGGTDTQYF.

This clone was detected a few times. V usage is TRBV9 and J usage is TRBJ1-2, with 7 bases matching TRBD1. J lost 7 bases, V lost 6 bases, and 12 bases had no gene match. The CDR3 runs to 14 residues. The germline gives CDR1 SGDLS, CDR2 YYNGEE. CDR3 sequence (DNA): TGTGCCAGCACCCCGGGGGGGACAGATCCTGGCTACACCTTC. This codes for CASTPGGTDPGYTF.

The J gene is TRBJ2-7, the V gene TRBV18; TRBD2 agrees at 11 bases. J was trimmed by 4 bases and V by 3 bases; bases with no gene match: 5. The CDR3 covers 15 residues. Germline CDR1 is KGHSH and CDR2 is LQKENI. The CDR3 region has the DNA TGTGCCAGCTCACCGCTGGGACTAGCGGTTTACGAGCAGTACTTC. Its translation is CASSPLGLAVYEQYF.

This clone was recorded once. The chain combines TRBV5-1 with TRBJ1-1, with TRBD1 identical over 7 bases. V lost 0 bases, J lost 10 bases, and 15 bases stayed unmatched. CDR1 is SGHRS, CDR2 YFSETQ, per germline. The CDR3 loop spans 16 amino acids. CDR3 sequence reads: CASSLVPRGQRIGAFF. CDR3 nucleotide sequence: TGCGCCAGCAGCTTGGTTCCAAGGGGGCAGAGAATAGGAGCTTTCTTT.

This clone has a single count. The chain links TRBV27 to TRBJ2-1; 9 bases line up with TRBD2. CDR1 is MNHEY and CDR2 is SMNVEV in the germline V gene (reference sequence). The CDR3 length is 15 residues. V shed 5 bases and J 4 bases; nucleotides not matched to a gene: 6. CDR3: CASSESGRLYNEQFF. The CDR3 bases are TGTGCCAGCAGTGAGAGCGGGAGGCTATACAATGAGCAGTTCTTC.

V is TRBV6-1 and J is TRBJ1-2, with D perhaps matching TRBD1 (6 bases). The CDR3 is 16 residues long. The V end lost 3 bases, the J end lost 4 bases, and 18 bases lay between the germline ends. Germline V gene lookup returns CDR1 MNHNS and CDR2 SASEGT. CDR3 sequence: CASSDRTGHGIYGYTF. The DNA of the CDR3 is TGTGCCAGCAGTGACAGAACGGGACACGGGATCTATGGCTACACCTTC.

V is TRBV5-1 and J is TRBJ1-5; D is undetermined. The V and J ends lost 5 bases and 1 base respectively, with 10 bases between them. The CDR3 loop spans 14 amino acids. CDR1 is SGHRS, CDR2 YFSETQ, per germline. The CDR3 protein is CASSYDGSNQPQHF. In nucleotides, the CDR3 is TGCGCCAGCAGTTACGACGGGAGCAATCAGCCCCAGCATTTT.

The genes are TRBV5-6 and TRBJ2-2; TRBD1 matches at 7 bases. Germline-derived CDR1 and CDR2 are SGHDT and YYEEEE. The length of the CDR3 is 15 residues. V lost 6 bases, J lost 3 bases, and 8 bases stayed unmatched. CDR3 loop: CASTPTGAYTGELFF. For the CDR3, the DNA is TGTGCCAGCACCCCTACAGGGGCGTACACCGGGGAGCTGTTTTTT.

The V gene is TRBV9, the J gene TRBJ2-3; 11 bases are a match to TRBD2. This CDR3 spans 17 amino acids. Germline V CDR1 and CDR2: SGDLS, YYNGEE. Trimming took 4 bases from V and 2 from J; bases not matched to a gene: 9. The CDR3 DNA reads TGTGCCAGCAGCAAGGGGCTAGCGGGGGGACTCACAGATACGCAGTATTTT. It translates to CASSKGLAGGLTDTQYF.